These 23 T cell receptor beta chains were all obtained from the same sample, sequenced in a study of CD8 T cells in seronegative destructive rheumatoid arthritis. Method: immunoSEQ multiplex PCR; TCRdb's copy keeps in-frame clones and lacks some. The sample gives roughly 13,000 clones, roughly 87% of which show up once; 27% is in the top ten. Material for sequencing was CD8+ T cells from blood. Receptors were obtained from a woman aged 30-50 years with seronegative destructive rheumatoid arthritis.

The V gene is TRBV2, the J gene TRBJ1-5, with a possible D match to TRBD1 (5 bases). The CDR3 contains 14 residues. Trimming took off 5 bases at V and 1 base at J, with 9 bases between the two ends. Germline V CDR1 and CDR2: SNHLY, FYNNEI. The CDR3 DNA reads as TGTGCCAGCAGTAGGAGACAGAGCAATCAGCCCCAGCATTTT. Protein sequence: CASSRRQSNQPQHF.

The CDR3 reads CASSQAGGNTEAFF. As DNA, the CDR3 is TGTGCCAGCAGTCAAGCGGGGGGAAACACTGAAGCTTTCTTT. This chain connects TRBV6-6 to TRBJ1-1, with TRBD1 as a possible D gene (5 bases). Per the germline V gene, CDR1 is MNHNY and CDR2 is SVGAGI (reference sequence). The CDR3 totals 14 residues. Trimming cost V 5 bases and J 2 bases, with 12 bases left between them.

The J gene is TRBJ1-4, the V gene TRBV7-8; TRBD1 agrees at 7 bases. Germline lookup yields CDR1 SGHVS and CDR2 FQNEAQ. CDR3 length: 15 residues. Trimming cost V 5 bases and J 4 bases; bases outside gene matches: 7. The CDR3 DNA reads as TGTGCCAGCAGCCTACTGGACAGGAGTAATGAAAAACTGTTTTTT. It encodes CASSLLDRSNEKLFF.

The chain has TRBV6-1 and TRBJ2-1, with a weak D call TRBD1 (5 bases). Germline CDR1 MNHNS, CDR2 SASEGT. V lost 0 bases, J lost 10 bases, and 13 bases lay in between. The CDR3 consists of 14 residues. In nucleotides, the CDR3 is TGTGCCAGCAGTGAAGCGATGGGGCGGAACGAGCAGTTCTTC. It encodes CASSEAMGRNEQFF.

This clone was seen once. This chain uses TRBV7-3 with TRBJ2-1, with D tentatively TRBD1 (6 bases). V gave up 3 bases and J gave up 6 bases, with 12 bases separating them. The germline CDR1 and CDR2 sequences are SGHTA and FQGTGA. The CDR3 loop spans 14 amino acids. The CDR3 loop reads CASSFLGGINEQFF. The CDR3 coding sequence is TGTGCCAGCAGCTTCTTAGGGGGAATCAATGAGCAGTTCTTC.

The chain employs TRBV28 and TRBJ2-5; TRBD1 aligns across 7 bases. Germline lookup yields CDR1 MDHEN and CDR2 SYDVKM. V lost 6 bases and J lost 5; bases outside the gene matches: 6. The CDR3 is 13 amino acids. In nucleotides, the CDR3 is TGTGCCAGCAGAGTAGGGGGCCGTGAGACCCAGTACTTC. Protein: CASRVGGRETQYF.

The chain is built from TRBV9 and TRBJ1-2; D is unresolved. Trimming stripped 3 bases from V and 0 bases from J, with 12 bases between. The CDR3 contains 15 residues. Germline loops: CDR1 SGDLS, CDR2 YYNGEE. The CDR3 region is CASSDPGITNYGYTF. The DNA for the CDR3 is TGTGCCAGCAGCGATCCAGGTATTACTAACTATGGCTACACCTTC.

This sequence joins TRBV7-2 and TRBJ2-1, with 7 bases lining up with TRBD2. The germline V gene has CDR1 SGHTA and CDR2 FQGNSA. This CDR3 has 13 residues. V was clipped by 3 bases and J by 13 bases; unmatched bases: 9. CDR3 in DNA: TGTGCCAGCAGCTTTCTAGAGCTAGCGGACCAGTTCTTC. This codes for CASSFLELADQFF.

The chain employs TRBV9 and TRBJ2-3; unclear D gene. Trimming cost V 3 bases and J 0 bases, with 5 bases left between them. The CDR3 totals 13 residues. Germline values: CDR1 SGDLS, CDR2 YYNGEE. Written as DNA, the CDR3 is TGTGCCAGCAGCGGCACTAGCACAGATACGCAGTATTTT. Encoded protein: CASSGTSTDTQYF. Full variable domain (missing parts from reference TRBV9 and TRBJ2-3): DSGVTQTPKHLITATGQRVTLRCSPRSGDLSVYWYQQSLDQGLQFLIQYYNGEERAKGNILERFSAQQFPDLHSELNLSSLELGDSALYFCASSGTSTDTQYFGPGTRLTVL.

V and J are TRBV7-9 and TRBJ1-1; no reliable D call. Trimming shortened V by 2 bases and J by 6 bases, and 10 bases separated the two germline ends. This CDR3 spans 13 amino acids. Per the germline V gene, CDR1 is SEHNR and CDR2 is FQNEAQ (reference sequence). Here the CDR3 reads CASSLPGRAEAFF. The CDR3, as DNA: TGTGCCAGCAGCTTACCGGGGAGGGCTGAAGCTTTCTTT. Complete variable domain (other parts from reference TRBV7-9 and TRBJ1-1): DTGVSQNPRHKITKRGQNVTFRCDPISEHNRLYWYRQTLGQGPEFLTYFQNEAQLEKSRLLSDRFSAERPKGSFSTLEIQRTEQGDSAMYLCASSLPGRAEAFFGQGTRLTVV.

This chain connects TRBV5-4 to TRBJ2-1, with 14 nucleotides matching TRBD2. This CDR3 is built from 16 residues. Trimming at V came to 3 bases and at J to 5 bases, leaving 4 bases not matched to a gene. Looked up from germline, CDR1 is SGHNT and CDR2 is YYREEE (reference sequence). In DNA, the CDR3 is TGTGCCAGCAGCTCGGTGACTAGCGGGGGGGACAATGAGCAGTTCTTC. It codes for CASSSVTSGGDNEQFF.

V gene TRBV4-1 combines with J gene TRBJ2-2; 9 positions agree with TRBD1. Germline assignment: CDR1 MGHRA and CDR2 YSYEKL. This CDR3 region has 16 residues. With 6 bases clipped from V and 3 bases from J, the junction kept 8 bases outside the gene matches. The chain's CDR3 is CASSHRDRAHTGELFF. CDR3 nucleotides: TGCGCCAGCAGTCACCGGGACAGGGCGCACACCGGGGAGCTGTTTTTT.

The gene calls are TRBV6-6 and TRBJ2-7; TRBD1 matches at 8 bases. The CDR3 totals 14 residues. Germline V CDR1 and CDR2: MNHNY, SVGAGI (reference sequence). The ends lost 5 bases at V and 5 bases at J; junction bases unmatched: 8. CDR3 loop: CASSHRGDKDEQYF. The CDR3 DNA follows: TGTGCCAGCAGTCACAGGGGGGATAAGGACGAGCAGTACTTC.

The chain carries TRBV27 and TRBJ2-7, with D perhaps TRBD1 (5 bases). V lost 6 bases and J 1 base, leaving 13 bases between the germline ends. Germline V lookup: CDR1 MNHEY, CDR2 SMNVEV (reference sequence). The CDR3 is made up of 14 amino acids. The CDR3 loop reads CASREQVSSYEQYF. CDR3 nucleotide sequence: TGTGCCAGCAGGGAACAGGTTTCTTCCTACGAGCAGTACTTC.

To note about this clone: Other nucleotide sequences in the sample specify the same CDR3. The chain employs TRBV2 and TRBJ2-1; 8 nucleotides align to TRBD1. Per the germline V gene, CDR1 is SNHLY and CDR2 is FYNNEI. The length of the CDR3 is 17 residues. Trimming cost V 3 bases and J 7 bases; bases outside gene matches: 14. CDR3 sequence: CASSEAVSRGQRNEQFF. The CDR3 DNA reads as TGTGCCAGCAGTGAGGCGGTGAGCAGGGGGCAGAGGAATGAGCAGTTCTTC.

The chain uses TRBV7-9 and TRBJ2-7; D may be TRBD2 (6 bases). The V gene's germline CDR1 is SEHNR and CDR2 FQNEAQ (reference sequence). The V gene lost 2 bases and the J gene lost 5 bases, with 13 bases spanning the gap. The CDR3 has 14 amino acids. The CDR3 DNA follows: TGTGCCAGCAGCTTAACCGGGACTTTACACGAGCAGTACGTC. Amino acid sequence: CASSLTGTLHEQYV.

This chain connects TRBV6-5 to TRBJ1-3; no reliable D call. The V gene lost 5 bases and the J gene lost 3 bases, with 14 bases spanning the gap. The CDR3 is 15 residues long. Germline loops: CDR1 MNHEY, CDR2 SVGAGI. The CDR3 protein is CASSPLIPDGNTIYF. CDR3 DNA: TGTGCCAGCAGTCCTTTGATACCAGATGGAAACACCATATATTTT.

Comment on this clone: The sample holds other DNA sequences that translate to the same CDR3. The chain carries TRBV7-6 and TRBJ1-3; perhaps TRBD1 as D (5 bases). Germline V gives CDR1 SGHVS, CDR2 FNYEAQ. The CDR3 spans 14 residues. The germline V and J ends were trimmed by 3 bases and 2 bases, with 8 bases remaining between them. The CDR3 is CASSLGGAGNTIYF. CDR3 sequence (DNA): TGTGCCAGCAGCTTGGGGGGGGCTGGAAACACCATATATTTT.

The V call is TRBV7-6, the J call TRBJ2-1; 8 nucleotides line up with TRBD1. Looked up from germline, CDR1 is SGHVS and CDR2 is FNYEAQ. Trimming removed 1 base from V and 5 bases from J; junction bases left unmatched: 7. This CDR3 spans 16 amino acids. DNA for the CDR3: TGTGCCAGCAGCTTAGAGGCAGGGGGCATCAACAATGAGCAGTTCTTC. The encoded protein is CASSLEAGGINNEQFF.

The J gene is TRBJ2-3, the V gene TRBV7-3; a weak D match, TRBD1 (6 bases). The ends were cut back, 6 bases at V and 0 bases at J, with 13 bases in the middle. CDR3 size: 15 residues. CDR1 SGHTA and CDR2 FQGTGA come from the germline V gene. The CDR3 region has the DNA TGTGCCAGCAGGCCTACAGGGATTAGCACAGATACGCAGTATTTT. It specifies CASRPTGISTDTQYF.

Notes on this clone: Other DNA sequences in the same sample also yield this CDR3. V gene TRBV7-6 combines with J gene TRBJ1-3; maybe TRBD1 (5 bases). CDR1 and CDR2 (germline): SGHVS, FNYEAQ. Trimming removed 1 base at V and 2 bases at J, with 6 bases between. This CDR3 region has 14 residues. In DNA, the CDR3 is TGTGCCAGCAGCTTAGGGGGGGCTGGAAACACCATATATTTT. This codes for CASSLGGAGNTIYF.

This chain connects TRBV4-1 to TRBJ1-2, with D possibly matching TRBD1 (6 bases). The CDR3 covers 15 residues. V lost 0 bases, J lost 3 bases, and 11 bases lay in between. Germline CDR1 MGHRA, CDR2 YSYEKL. CDR3 DNA: TGCGCCAGCAGCCAAGATCGGACAGACTACTATGGCTACACCTTC. Encoded protein: CASSQDRTDYYGYTF.

J is TRBJ2-7 and V is TRBV29-1; TRBD1 aligns across 10 bases. The CDR3 sequence is 14 residues long. J gave up 5 bases and V 3 bases, and 7 bases lay outside the gene matches. Germline V CDR1 and CDR2: SQVTM, ANQGSEA. CDR3 region: CSVDGTGDSNEQYF. CDR3 DNA sequence: TGCAGCGTTGATGGGACAGGGGATTCCAACGAGCAGTACTTC.